This T cell receptor (beta chain) stems from a study of T cell responses to AZD1222 COVID-19 vaccine. Study-level findings and limits: Researchers took repertoire samples only after the peak T cell response had come. With dominance at 160-218 and 743-854, vaccine-associated CD4 TCRs spanned spike. Of spike-specific TCRs, nearly half reportedly target regions left unmutated in variants.

Of note for this clone: As yet, its antigen is unknown.

Germline V gives CDR1 MGHDK, CDR2 SYGVNS. J lost 5 bases, V lost 5 bases, and 6 bases had no gene match. This CDR3 spans 14 amino acids. Using immunoSEQ multiplex PCR, the repertoire was profiled, and TCRdb retains in-frame clones only, with some absent. The sample holds 70,000 or so clones, around nine tenths seen once. V gene TRBV25-1 combines with J gene TRBJ1-2; 9 bases are a match to TRBD1. Here the sequenced sample was peripheral blood, taken on day 0 of AZD1222 vaccination. The TCR sequence derives from an adult in good health. The DNA for the CDR3 is TGTGCCAGCAGTCCGGGACAGGGAGTTTATGGCTACACCTTC. It specifies CASSPGQGVYGYTF.